This T cell receptor (beta chain) was retrieved from a study of blood T cell repertoires in COVID-19 (dated by TCRdb to between 2020 and 2021). General notes on the study: The collaborator samples originated in the United States, Italy and Spain and spanned the acute and convalescent phases of COVID-19. Deeply sampled blood TCRbeta repertoires from subjects exposed to, actively infected with, or recovered from COVID-19 were included in the dataset. The samples were drawn from two sources: the first 160 participants of the ongoing ImmuneRACE study, and 1,254 subjects contributed by 6 global collaborators. Sample metadata almost always included a de-identified subject ID, COVID-19 status, age in years and sex. The material from the prospective study consisted of cDNA or gDNA derived from T cells, B-cell-depleted T cells, or PBMCs. A freely available public database, intended as a resource for researchers studying the immune response to SARS-CoV-2, is where the repertoires were released. HLA class I and class II types, where available, came from metadata supplied by the sample provider rather than from assay-based typing.

Study-level results and caveats: The quantity of clinical and demographic metadata differed by source and by participant and was supplied without curation.

About this clone itself: The antigen this receptor binds is unknown. No base quality values were provided; no much bigger clone lies one nucleotide off.

The germline V gene (reference sequence) supplies CDR1 LNHDA and CDR2 SQIVND. From its cysteine to its phenylalanine, the CDR3 spans 15 amino acids. Only CDR3 DNA is held: 45 bases, read in frame from base 1. The V and J ends are trimmed by 7 bases and 2 bases, leaving 17 bases between them. TCRbeta CDR3 regions were amplified from genomic DNA by means of the immunoSEQ Assay, a bias-controlled multiplex PCR. The authors processed their data as follows. Within the assay, amplification of reference gene primers was used to estimate how many nucleated cells each sample contained. To quantify the absolute abundance of each unique TCRbeta CDR3 rearrangement, sequence reads were collapsed and filtered. Productive Simpson clonality was computed per sample as the square root of Simpson's diversity index over productive rearrangements. The source is immuneACCESS, and TCRdb retained only in-frame sequences with V and J called. Part of the clones is not carried over; for the studies checked, unresolved V genes explain less than half of this, and the remainder is unexplained. V and J calls and clone size are as listed in that table; D and trimming were resolved from the DNA. The sample data list approximately 210,000 clones, and around 88% of these were observed just once. Of the sample, under 3% falls within the top ten clones.

The collaborating institutions used their own protocols to collect whole blood in K2EDTA tubes. For TCRbeta analysis, collaborators shipped samples as frozen whole blood, isolated PBMCs, or DNA extracted from either of those sample types. The specimen was peripheral blood. This chain joins TRBV19 to TRBJ1-2, with TRBD1 perhaps the D gene, on 5 matching bases. This TCR was sampled from a man in his fifties or sixties with active or convalescent COVID-19. The DNA is as follows: TGTGCCAGTACCTCCCCGGCTAGGGGCAACTATGGCTACACCTTC. It translates to CASTSPARGNYGYTF.